This TCR beta chain was identified during a study of beta chain features in type 1 diabetes. General observations from the study: Type 1 diabetes patients showed a moderate but significant shortening of TCRB CDR3s in all four CD4+ subsets. Cells expressing TCR highly could be over-represented by cDNA sequencing.

Concerning this clone: Its antigen is undetermined.

Reverse transcription of all isolated RNA meant that expressed TCRB transcripts were sequenced. Profiled with immunoSEQ multiplex PCR; TCRdb holds only in-frame clones, not every one. The table lists a few hundred thousand clones, 24% of them singletons. Populations isolated by sorting all had purity greater than 95%. The germline V gene encodes CDR1 SNHLY and CDR2 FYNNEI. The CDR3 covers 12 residues. Deletions cut 6 bases from V and 5 bases from J, with 9 bases between. The receptor's source is a woman in her 30s with type 1 diabetes. Specimen: naive CD4+ T cells from blood. This rearrangement joins TRBV2 to TRBJ2-3, with a weak D call TRBD2 (5 bases). In nucleotides, the CDR3 is TGTGCCAGCAGGGAGGATGGAGATACGCAGTATTTT. Translating gives CASREDGDTQYF.